A selection of T cell receptor beta chains follows, all from one sample in a study of regulatory T cells in long-lasting Graves disease. TCRdb analysed the multiplex PCR reads with MiXCR anew, one entry per CDR3 protein. The sample holds around 500,000 distinct CDR3 sequences, under 25% seen once. The sequences come from peripheral blood mononuclear cells (PBMCs), collected when the disease was refractory, from a patient treated with antithyroid drugs. These receptor sequences come from a female donor with Graves disease. The CDR3 runs from the conserved cysteine through the conserved F or W. The D gene is left open where the match is weak. The size field is filled for only some rows; it gives once, few, many or a size class.

>TRBD2|TRBV3-1|TRBJ2-7|-
CASSQDLLAGPGGSYEQYF
TGTGCCAGCAGCCAAGATTTGCTAGCGGGCCCCGGTGGGTCCTACGAGCAGTACTTC
>-|TRBV6-1|TRBJ1-3|many
CASNQVPGNTIYF
TGTGCCAGTAACCAGGTTCCCGGAAACACCATATATTTT
>-|TRBV12-3/TRBV12-4|TRBJ2-5|many
CASSLGLAETQYF
TGTGCCAGCAGTTTAGGGCTAGCTGAGACCCAGTACTTC
>-|TRBV19|TRBJ1-1|few
CASREVGAGNTEAFF
TGTGCCAGTAGAGAAGTGGGGGCGGGAAACACTGAAGCTTTCTTT
>TRBD1|TRBV30|TRBJ2-1|-
CAWRTGWGLSRFF
TGTGCCTGGAGGACAGGGTGGGGGTTGTCTCGGTTCTTC
>-|TRBV28|TRBJ2-3|few
CASSLLGPRTDTQYF
TGTGCCAGCAGTTTACTGGGACCCCGCACAGATACGCAGTATTTT
>-|TRBV27|TRBJ2-7|few
CASRATGHNGEQYF
TGTGCCAGCAGGGCTACGGGACACAACGGCGAGCAGTACTTC
>TRBD2|TRBV7-3|TRBJ2-6|many
CASSPGASGRATGANVLTF
TGTGCCAGCAGCCCTGGGGCTAGCGGGAGGGCCACAGGGGCCAACGTCCTGACTTTC
>-|TRBV6-2/TRBV6-3|TRBJ2-7|few
CASSYPMASAYEQYF
TGTGCCAGCAGTTATCCCATGGCTAGTGCCTACGAGCAGTACTTC
>-|TRBV14|TRBJ2-7|-
CASSTWTDSYEQYF
TGTGCCAGCAGCACTTGGACGGACTCCTACGAGCAGTACTTC